The 8 T cell receptor beta chains below all came from one sample that was sequenced in a study of graft-versus-host responses after intestinal transplantation. Responders (approximately 200,000, CFSE-labeled) met approximately 200,000 stimulators that were irradiated and violet-dye-labeled. The protocol was immunoSEQ multiplex PCR, while the TCRdb copy is restricted to in-frame clones and leaves out a portion. The table records tens of thousands of clones, roughly two fifths of them present only once. The material sequenced was alloreactive CD8+ T cells from a mixed lymphocyte reaction culture, taken before transplantation. Specified subset: CFSE-low proliferating T cells sorted from roughly 6-day pre-transplant mixed lymphocyte reaction (GvH or HvG direction). Source of these receptors: a human patient who was an organ donor for intestinal transplantation.

This sequence joins TRBV11-3 and TRBJ2-7; D possibly corresponds to TRBD1 (5 bases). Trimming took off 0 bases at V and 0 bases at J, with 9 bases between the two ends. Germline CDR1 SGHNT, CDR2 YENEEA. The CDR3 is 15 residues long. CDR3 in amino acids: CASSLDPGLSYEQYF. The CDR3 DNA is TGTGCCAGCAGCTTAGATCCAGGGCTCTCCTACGAGCAGTACTTC.

About this clone: This sequence may be a read error, since a much larger clone differs from it by one base. This sequence joins TRBV11-2 and TRBJ1-4; D is undetermined. This CDR3 has 14 amino acids. Germline V gives CDR1 SGHAT, CDR2 FQNNGV. The DNA for the CDR3 is TGTGCCAGCAGCTTAGGCCAGTTCCGTGAAAAACCGTTTTTT. This encodes CASSLGQFREKPFF.

The chain has TRBV7-2 and TRBJ2-1, with D maybe TRBD2 (5 bases). This CDR3 is built from 14 residues. Germline CDR1 SGHTA, CDR2 FQGNSA. V lost 5 bases and J lost 0, with 8 bases in between. CDR3 loop: CASSPGVSYNEQFF. DNA for the CDR3: TGTGCCAGCAGCCCCGGGGTCTCCTACAATGAGCAGTTCTTC.

V gene TRBV11-2 combines with J gene TRBJ1-4; D gene unclear. CDR3 length: 15 residues. Germline assignment: CDR1 SGHAT and CDR2 FQNNGV. V was shortened by 5 bases and J by 5 bases, with 15 bases between the two germline ends. CDR3 loop: CASSQGTDYNEKLFF. CDR3 coding DNA: TGTGCCAGCAGCCAAGGAACGGATTACAATGAAAAACTGTTTTTT.

The V and J genes are TRBV2 and TRBJ2-2; a weak D match, TRBD1 (6 bases). CDR1 is SNHLY and CDR2 is FYNNEI in the germline V gene. Trimming left V 7 bases short and J 4 bases short, with 10 bases between. The length of the CDR3 is 13 residues. The CDR3 DNA follows: TGTGCCAGCATGTTAGGGGGCACCGGGGAGCTGTTTTTT. This sequence encodes CASMLGGTGELFF.

The chain couples TRBV6-5 to TRBJ2-3; D unresolved. Trimming removed 4 bases at V and 0 bases at J, with 8 bases between. This CDR3 contains 14 residues. The V gene's germline CDR1 is MNHEY and CDR2 SVGAGI. CDR3 sequence reads: CASSFTSSTDTQYF. CDR3 coding DNA: TGTGCCAGCAGTTTTACATCTAGCACAGATACGCAGTATTTT.

This clone was seen more than once but under ten times. At the DNA level, this CDR3 is encoded by other sequences in the same sample as well. The chain couples TRBV5-5 to TRBJ2-7; unclear D gene. This CDR3 has 11 residues. The V end lost 1 base, the J end lost 3 bases, and 2 bases lay between the germline ends. Germline CDR1 reads SGHKS; CDR2 reads YYEKEE (reference sequence). The CDR3 region is CASSLNYEQYF. CDR3 DNA sequence: TGTGCCAGCAGCTTGAACTACGAGCAGTACTTC.

This clone has a handful of counts. The chain joins TRBV29-1 to TRBJ2-7; D is undetermined. This CDR3 comprises 13 residues. Germline V CDR1 and CDR2: SQVTM, ANQGSEA. V lost 7 bases to trimming and J lost 6 bases, with 19 bases between them. This chain's CDR3 is CSASADGPPEQYF. DNA of the CDR3: TGCAGCGCCTCCGCGGATGGACCTCCCGAGCAGTACTTC.